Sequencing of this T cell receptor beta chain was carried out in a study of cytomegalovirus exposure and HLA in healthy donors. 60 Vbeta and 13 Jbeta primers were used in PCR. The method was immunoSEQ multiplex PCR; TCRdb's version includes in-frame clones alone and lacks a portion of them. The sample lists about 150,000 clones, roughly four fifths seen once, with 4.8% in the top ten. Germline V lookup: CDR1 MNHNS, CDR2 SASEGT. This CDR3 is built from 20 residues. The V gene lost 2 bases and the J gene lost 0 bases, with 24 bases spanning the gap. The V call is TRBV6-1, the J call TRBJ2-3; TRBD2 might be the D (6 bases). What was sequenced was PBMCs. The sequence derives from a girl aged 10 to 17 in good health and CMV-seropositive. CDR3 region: CASSESRFGGASGSTDTQYF. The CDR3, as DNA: TGTGCCAGCAGTGAATCCCGCTTCGGAGGGGCCAGTGGTAGCACAGATACGCAGTATTTT.